This entry describes one TCR beta chain. Its antigen is not identified. This sample was taken from a study of T-cell reconstitution after alpha-beta-depleted transplantation in children. Overall study findings and caveats: T-cell numbers and diversity, one year after transplant, stemmed largely from T cells that were newly produced. Surviving recipient T cells and thymic progenitors produced the high day-60 TCRbeta diversity seen in some patients. About two months after transplant, alpha-beta T cells reportedly came from several hundred expanded graft clones.

J was trimmed by 7 bases and V by 6 bases; bases with no gene match: 25. The CDR3 totals 19 residues. The authors prepared the TCRbeta library with unique molecular identifiers. TCRdb reanalysed the PCR reads using MiXCR and keeps one entry per CDR3 protein. The profile shows more than 500,000 distinct CDR3 sequences, roughly 10% of them singletons. The rearrangement joins TRBV12-3 or TRBV12-4 to TRBJ2-7, with TRBD2 matching 9 bases. This receptor was identified in a female patient under 10 years old who had a stem cell transplant for aplastic anemia, so the T cells may come from the graft donor. Sequencing used PBMCs, mostly from graft donor cells, obtained 180 days after TCRalphabeta/CD19-depleted stem cell transplant. The CDR3 protein is CASSTSSISGTSIVGEQYV. For the CDR3, the DNA is TGTGCCAGCAGCACCTCTTCTATATCCGGGACTAGCATCGTCGGAGAGCAGTACGTC.